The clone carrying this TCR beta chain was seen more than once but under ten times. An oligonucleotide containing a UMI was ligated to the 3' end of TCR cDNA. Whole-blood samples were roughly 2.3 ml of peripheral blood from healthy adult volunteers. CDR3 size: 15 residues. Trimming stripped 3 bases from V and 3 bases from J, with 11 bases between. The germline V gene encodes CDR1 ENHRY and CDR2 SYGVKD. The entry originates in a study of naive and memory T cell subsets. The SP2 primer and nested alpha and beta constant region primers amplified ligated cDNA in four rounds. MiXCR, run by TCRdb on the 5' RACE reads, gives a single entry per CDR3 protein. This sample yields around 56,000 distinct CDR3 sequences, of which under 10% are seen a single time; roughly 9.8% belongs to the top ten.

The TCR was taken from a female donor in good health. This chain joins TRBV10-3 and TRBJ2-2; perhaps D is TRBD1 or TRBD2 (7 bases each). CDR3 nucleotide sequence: TGTGCCATCAGTGATTCAGGGGGGGACACCGGGGAGCTGTTTTTT. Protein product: CAISDSGGDTGELFF.